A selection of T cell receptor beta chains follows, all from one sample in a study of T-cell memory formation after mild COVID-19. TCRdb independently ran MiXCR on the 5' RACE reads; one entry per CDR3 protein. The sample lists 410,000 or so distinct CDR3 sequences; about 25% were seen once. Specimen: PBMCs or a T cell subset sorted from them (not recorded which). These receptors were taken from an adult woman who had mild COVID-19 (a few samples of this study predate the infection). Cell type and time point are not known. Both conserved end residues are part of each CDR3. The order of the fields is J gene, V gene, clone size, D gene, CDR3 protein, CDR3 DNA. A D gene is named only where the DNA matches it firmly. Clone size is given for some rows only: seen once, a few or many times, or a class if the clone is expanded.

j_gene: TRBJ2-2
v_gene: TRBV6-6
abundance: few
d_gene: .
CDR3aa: CASSYARNTGELFF
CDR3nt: TGTGCCAGCAGTTACGCTAGGAACACCGGGGAGCTGTTTTTT

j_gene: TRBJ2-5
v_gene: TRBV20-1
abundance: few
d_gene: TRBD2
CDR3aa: CSARDLAGVYQETQYF
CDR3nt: TGCAGTGCTAGAGATCTAGCGGGGGTGTACCAAGAGACCCAGTACTTC

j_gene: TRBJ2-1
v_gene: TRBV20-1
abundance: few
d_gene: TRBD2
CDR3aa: CSARDWREPHEQFF
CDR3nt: TGCAGTGCTAGAGATTGGCGGGAGCCTCATGAGCAGTTCTTC

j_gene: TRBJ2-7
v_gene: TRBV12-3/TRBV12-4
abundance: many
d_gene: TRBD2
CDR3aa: CASMPGLAVYEQYF
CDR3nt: TGTGCCAGCATGCCGGGACTAGCGGTCTACGAGCAGTACTTC

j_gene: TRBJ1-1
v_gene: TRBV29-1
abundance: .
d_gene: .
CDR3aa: CSVEKRMNTEAFF
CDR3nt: TGCAGCGTTGAAAAGCGAATGAACACTGAAGCTTTCTTT

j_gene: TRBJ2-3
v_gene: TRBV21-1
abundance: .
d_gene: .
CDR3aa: CASSSRTGRPVRVPDTQYF
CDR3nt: TGTGCCAGCAGCTCTCGGACAGGGCGACCCGTCCGTGTCCCAGATACGCAGTATTTT

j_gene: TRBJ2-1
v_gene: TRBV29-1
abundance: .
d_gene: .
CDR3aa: CSVGFGESEQFF
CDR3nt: TGCAGCGTTGGATTCGGGGAGTCGGAGCAGTTCTTC

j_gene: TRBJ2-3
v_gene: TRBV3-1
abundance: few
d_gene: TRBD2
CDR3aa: CASSRGLAADTQYF
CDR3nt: TGTGCCAGCAGCCGGGGACTAGCAGCAGATACGCAGTATTTT

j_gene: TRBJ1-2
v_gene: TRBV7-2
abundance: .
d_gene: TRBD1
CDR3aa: CASSLGLGTAADYGYTF
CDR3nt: TGTGCCAGCAGCTTAGGCCTCGGGACAGCCGCCGACTATGGCTACACCTTC

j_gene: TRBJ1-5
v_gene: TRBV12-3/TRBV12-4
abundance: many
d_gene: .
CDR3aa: CASSQNNQPQHF
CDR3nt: TGTGCCAGCAGCCAAAACAATCAGCCCCAGCATTTT

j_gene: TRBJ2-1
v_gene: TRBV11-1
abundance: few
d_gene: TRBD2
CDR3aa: CASSLGLAPIGEQFF
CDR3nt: TGTGCCAGCAGCTTGGGACTAGCTCCGATCGGTGAGCAGTTCTTC

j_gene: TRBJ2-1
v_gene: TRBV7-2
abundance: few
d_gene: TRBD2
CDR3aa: CASRGLAGGYEQFF
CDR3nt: TGTGCCAGCAGAGGACTAGCGGGAGGATATGAGCAGTTCTTC

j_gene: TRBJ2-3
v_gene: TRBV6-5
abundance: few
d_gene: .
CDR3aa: CASSYSNGAVSSNTQYF
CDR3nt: TGTGCCAGCAGTTACTCAAACGGGGCGGTTTCATCAAATACGCAGTATTTT

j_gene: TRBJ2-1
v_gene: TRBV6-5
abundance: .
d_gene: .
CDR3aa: CVTSSSSSYNEQFF
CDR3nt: TGTGTCACCTCCTCATCGAGCTCCTACAATGAGCAGTTCTTC

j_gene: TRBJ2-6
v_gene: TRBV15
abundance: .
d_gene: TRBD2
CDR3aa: CATSRDGEGTGANVLTF
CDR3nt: TGTGCCACCAGCAGAGATGGGGAGGGTACTGGGGCCAACGTCCTGACTTTC

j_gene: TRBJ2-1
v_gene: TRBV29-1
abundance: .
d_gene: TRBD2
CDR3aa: CSVDIGTSGSNEQFF
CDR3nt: TGCAGCGTTGATATCGGGACTAGCGGGAGCAATGAGCAGTTCTTC

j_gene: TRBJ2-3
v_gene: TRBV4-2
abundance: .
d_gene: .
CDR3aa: CASSAGQGDADTQYF
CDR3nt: TGTGCCAGCAGCGCTGGGCAGGGAGATGCAGATACGCAGTATTTT

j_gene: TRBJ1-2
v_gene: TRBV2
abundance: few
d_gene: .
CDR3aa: CASSALQTNYGYTF
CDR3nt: TGTGCCAGCAGTGCTTTACAGACTAACTATGGCTACACCTTC

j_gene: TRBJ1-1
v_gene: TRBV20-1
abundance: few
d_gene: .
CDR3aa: CSARGDTNTEAFF
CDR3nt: TGCAGTGCCCGCGGGGACACGAACACTGAAGCTTTCTTT

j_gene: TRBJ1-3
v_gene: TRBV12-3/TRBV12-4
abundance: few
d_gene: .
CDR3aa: CASSLVRSPGNTIYF
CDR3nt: TGTGCCAGCAGTTTGGTTAGGTCCCCTGGAAACACCATATATTTT

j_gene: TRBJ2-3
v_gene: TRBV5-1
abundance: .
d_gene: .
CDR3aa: CASSLVPTDTQYF
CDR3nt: TGCGCCAGCAGCTTGGTCCCCACAGATACGCAGTATTTT

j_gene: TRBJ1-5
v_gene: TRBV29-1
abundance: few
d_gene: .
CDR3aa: CSARNSNQPQHF
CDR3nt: TGCAGCGCCAGGAATAGCAATCAGCCCCAGCATTTT

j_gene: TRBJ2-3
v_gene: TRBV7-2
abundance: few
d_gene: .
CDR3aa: CASGREGDTQYF
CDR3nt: TGTGCCAGCGGTCGCGAGGGGGATACGCAGTATTTT

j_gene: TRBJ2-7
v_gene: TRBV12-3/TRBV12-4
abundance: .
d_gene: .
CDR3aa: CASSLATGIAYEQYF
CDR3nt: TGTGCCAGCAGTTTAGCGACCGGGATTGCCTACGAGCAGTACTTC

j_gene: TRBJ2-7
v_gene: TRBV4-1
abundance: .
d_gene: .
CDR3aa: CASSPALSGASYEQYF
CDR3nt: TGCGCCAGCAGTCCCGCCTTATCGGGAGCATCCTACGAGCAGTACTTC

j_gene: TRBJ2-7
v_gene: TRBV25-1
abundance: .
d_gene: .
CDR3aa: CASRSRETYEQYF
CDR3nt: TGTGCCAGCAGGAGCAGGGAAACCTACGAGCAGTACTTC

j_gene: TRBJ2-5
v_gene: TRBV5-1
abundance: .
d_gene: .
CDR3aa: CASSRNVAEQETQYF
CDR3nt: TGCGCCAGCAGCCGGAACGTAGCGGAACAAGAGACCCAGTACTTC

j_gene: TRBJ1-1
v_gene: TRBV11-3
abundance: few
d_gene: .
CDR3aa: CASSPRTGELKVFF
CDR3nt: TGTGCCAGCAGCCCCCGCACGGGGGAGTTAAAGGTTTTCTTT

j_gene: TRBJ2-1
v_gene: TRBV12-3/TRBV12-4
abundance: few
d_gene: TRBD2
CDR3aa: CASSLAHSGGSYVF
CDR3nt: TGTGCCAGCAGTTTAGCGCATAGCGGGGGGTCTTACGTCTTC

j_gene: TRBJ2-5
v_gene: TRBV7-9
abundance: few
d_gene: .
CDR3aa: CASRSRETQYF
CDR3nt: TGTGCCAGCAGGTCTCGGGAGACCCAGTACTTC

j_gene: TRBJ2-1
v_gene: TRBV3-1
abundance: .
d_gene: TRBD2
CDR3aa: CATGSGRWNEQFF
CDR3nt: TGTGCCACTGGGAGCGGGAGGTGGAATGAGCAGTTCTTC

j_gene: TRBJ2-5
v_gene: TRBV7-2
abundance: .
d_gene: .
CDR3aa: CASSLAPGETQYF
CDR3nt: TGTGCCAGCAGCTTAGCTCCAGGAGAGACCCAGTACTTC

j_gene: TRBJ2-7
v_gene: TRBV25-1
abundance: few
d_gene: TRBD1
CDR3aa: CASNSDRDSYEQYF
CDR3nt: TGTGCCAGCAATTCGGACAGGGACTCCTACGAGCAGTACTTC

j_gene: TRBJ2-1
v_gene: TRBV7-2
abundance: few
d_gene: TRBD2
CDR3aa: CASGPGLEHLF
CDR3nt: TGTGCCAGCGGCCCGGGACTAGAGCATCTCTTC

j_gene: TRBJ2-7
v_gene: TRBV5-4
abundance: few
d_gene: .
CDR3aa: CASSQPPEAYEQYF
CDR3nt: TGTGCCAGCAGCCAACCCCCGGAGGCCTACGAGCAGTACTTC

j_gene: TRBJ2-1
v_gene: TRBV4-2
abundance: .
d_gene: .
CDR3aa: CASSQGHYNEQFF
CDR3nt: TGTGCCAGCAGCCAAGGGCACTACAATGAGCAGTTCTTC

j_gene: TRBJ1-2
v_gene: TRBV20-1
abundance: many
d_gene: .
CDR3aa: CSAPHSGGPVLSGGYTF
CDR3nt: TGCAGTGCCCCACATTCGGGTGGTCCTGTGCTTAGCGGTGGCTACACCTTC

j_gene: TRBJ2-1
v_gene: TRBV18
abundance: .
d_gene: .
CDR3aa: CASSQGRQYNEQFF
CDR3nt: TGTGCCAGCTCACAAGGTCGGCAGTACAATGAGCAGTTCTTC

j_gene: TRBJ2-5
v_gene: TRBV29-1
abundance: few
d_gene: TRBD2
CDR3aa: CSVKREKLVETQYF
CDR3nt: TGCAGCGTTAAGCGGGAAAAACTGGTAGAGACCCAGTACTTC

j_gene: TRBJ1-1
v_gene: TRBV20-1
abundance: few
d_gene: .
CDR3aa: CSARDASLPGRGGSGAFF
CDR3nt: TGCAGTGCTAGAGACGCGTCCCTCCCCGGCAGGGGAGGATCCGGAGCTTTCTTT

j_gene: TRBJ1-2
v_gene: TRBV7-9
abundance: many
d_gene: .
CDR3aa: CASSLYRNYGYTF
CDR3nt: TGTGCCAGCAGCTTATATCGGAACTATGGCTACACCTTC

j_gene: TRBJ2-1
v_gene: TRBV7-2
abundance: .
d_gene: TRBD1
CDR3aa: CASTQGRGQGINEQFF
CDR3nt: TGTGCCAGCACTCAGGGGAGGGGACAGGGGATCAATGAGCAGTTCTTC

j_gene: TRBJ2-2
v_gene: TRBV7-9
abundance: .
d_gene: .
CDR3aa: CASRENRVNTGELFF
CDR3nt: TGTGCCAGCAGAGAAAACAGGGTTAACACCGGGGAGCTGTTTTTT

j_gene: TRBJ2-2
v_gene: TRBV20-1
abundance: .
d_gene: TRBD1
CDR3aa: CSLLTGGASGELFF
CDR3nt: TGCAGTCTCCTGACAGGGGGCGCCTCCGGGGAGCTGTTTTTT

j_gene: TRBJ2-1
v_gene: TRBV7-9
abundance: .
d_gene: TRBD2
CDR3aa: CASSSRTSGNYNEQFF
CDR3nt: TGTGCCAGCAGCTCGCGGACTAGCGGAAATTACAATGAGCAGTTCTTC

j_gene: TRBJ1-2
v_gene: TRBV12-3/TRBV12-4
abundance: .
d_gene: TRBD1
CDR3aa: CASSRDRGDDGYTF
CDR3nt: TGTGCCAGCAGCCGGGACAGGGGGGACGATGGCTACACCTTC

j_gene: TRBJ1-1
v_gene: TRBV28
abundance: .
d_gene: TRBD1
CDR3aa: CASSLRDRGRAFF
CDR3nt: TGTGCCAGCAGTTTACGGGACAGGGGTAGGGCTTTCTTT

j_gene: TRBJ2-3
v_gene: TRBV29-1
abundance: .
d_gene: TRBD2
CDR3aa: CSVDPGSSGPVGTQYF
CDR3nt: TGCAGCGTTGACCCGGGGTCTAGCGGCCCCGTAGGGACGCAGTATTTT

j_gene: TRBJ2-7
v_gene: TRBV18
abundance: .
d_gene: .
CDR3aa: CASSPEAGPTYEQYF
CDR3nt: TGTGCCAGCTCACCAGAGGCAGGACCGACCTACGAGCAGTACTTC

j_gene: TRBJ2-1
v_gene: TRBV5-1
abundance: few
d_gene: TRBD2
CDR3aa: CASSWGAGTSPKDEQFF
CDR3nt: TGCGCCAGCAGCTGGGGGGCCGGGACTAGCCCCAAGGATGAGCAGTTCTTC